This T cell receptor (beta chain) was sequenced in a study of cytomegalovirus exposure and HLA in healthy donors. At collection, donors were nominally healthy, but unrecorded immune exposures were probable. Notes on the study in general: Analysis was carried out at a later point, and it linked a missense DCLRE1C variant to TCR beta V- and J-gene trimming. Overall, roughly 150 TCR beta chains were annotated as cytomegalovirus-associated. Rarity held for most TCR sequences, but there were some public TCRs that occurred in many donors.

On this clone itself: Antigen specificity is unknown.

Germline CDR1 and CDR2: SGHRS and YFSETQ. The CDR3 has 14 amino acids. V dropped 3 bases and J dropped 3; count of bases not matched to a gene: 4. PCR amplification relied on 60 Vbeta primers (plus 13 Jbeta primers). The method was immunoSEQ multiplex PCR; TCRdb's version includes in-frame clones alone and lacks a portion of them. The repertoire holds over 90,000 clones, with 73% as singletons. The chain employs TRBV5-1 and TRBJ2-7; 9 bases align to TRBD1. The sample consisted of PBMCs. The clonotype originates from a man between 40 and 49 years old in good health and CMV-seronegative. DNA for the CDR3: TGCGCCAGCAGCTCCCGACAGGGGGGCTACGAGCAGTACTTC. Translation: CASSSRQGGYEQYF.